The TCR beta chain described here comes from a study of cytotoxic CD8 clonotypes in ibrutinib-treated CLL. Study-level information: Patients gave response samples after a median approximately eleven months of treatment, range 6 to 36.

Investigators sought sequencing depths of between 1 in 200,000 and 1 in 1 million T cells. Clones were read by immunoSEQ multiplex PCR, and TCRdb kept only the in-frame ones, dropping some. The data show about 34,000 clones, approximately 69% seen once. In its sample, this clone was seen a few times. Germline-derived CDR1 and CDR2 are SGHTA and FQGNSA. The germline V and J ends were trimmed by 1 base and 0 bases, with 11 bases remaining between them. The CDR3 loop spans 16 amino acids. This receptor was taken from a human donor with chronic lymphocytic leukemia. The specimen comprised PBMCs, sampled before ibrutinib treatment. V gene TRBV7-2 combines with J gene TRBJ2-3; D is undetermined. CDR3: CASSLGWAGSTDTQYF. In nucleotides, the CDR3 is TGTGCCAGCAGCTTAGGGTGGGCAGGTAGCACAGATACGCAGTATTTT. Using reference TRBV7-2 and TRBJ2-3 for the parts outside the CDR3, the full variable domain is GAGVSQSPSNKVTEKGKDVELRCDPISGHTALYWYRQSLGQGLEFLIYFQGNSAPDKSGLPSDRFSAERTGGSVSTLTIQRTQQEDSAVYLCASSLGWAGSTDTQYFGPGTRLTVL.